This TCR beta chain stems from a study of neurological immune-mediated disorders. 5'RACE with 10-nucleotide random UMIs produced the cDNA. TCRdb recomputed calls from the 5' RACE reads with MiXCR, one row per CDR3 protein. The sample includes 60,000 to 85,000 distinct CDR3 sequences, about 5.2% of them seen just once. With 0 bases clipped from V and 5 bases from J, the junction kept 7 bases outside the gene matches. This CDR3 region has 16 residues. Germline CDR1 reads MGHRA; CDR2 reads YSYEKL. This clonotype was picked up a small number of times. The rearrangement links TRBV4-1 to TRBJ2-1, with 7 bases identical to TRBD1. This receptor was obtained from a woman in her thirties with multiple sclerosis. The sequencing input was PBMCs. CDR3 amino acids: CASSQEGMTGNNEQFF. The CDR3 DNA reads TGCGCCAGCAGCCAAGAGGGGATGACAGGGAACAATGAGCAGTTCTTC.